The source of this T cell receptor (beta chain) is a study of T-cell reconstitution after alpha-beta-depleted transplantation in children. This clonotype turned up a few times. Preparation of the TCRbeta library was carried out with unique molecular identifiers. MiXCR, applied by TCRdb to the PCR reads, yields one record per CDR3 protein. Of about 460,000 distinct CDR3 sequences detected, around an eighth appear once; the ten largest clones hold around 5.6%. The CDR3 consists of 15 residues. V shed 0 bases, J shed 5 bases, and the junction held 5 bases outside the gene matches. Per germline, CDR1 SGHRS and CDR2 YFSETQ.

The sequence was collected from a human donor who donated a stem cell graft to a child with combined immunodeficiency. This sample comprised PBMCs from the stem cell graft donor, obtained from the stem cell graft. This chain links TRBV5-1 with TRBJ2-1, with 7 positions matching TRBD2. The CDR3 sequence: CASSLAELANNEQFF. The CDR3 DNA reads as TGCGCCAGCAGCTTGGCCGAACTAGCGAACAATGAGCAGTTCTTC.